This T cell receptor beta chain emerged from a study of T cell responses to AZD1222 COVID-19 vaccine. At the level of the study: Samples with a second dose at about 4 or about 12 weeks were pooled together.

CDR1 is LNHDA and CDR2 is SQIVND in the germline V gene (reference sequence). The CDR3 extends over 17 amino acids. Germline trimming cut 1 base from V and 5 bases from J; bases unmatched to any gene: 13. Produced via immunoSEQ multiplex PCR; TCRdb's table is partial and in-frame only. The sample records some 120,000 clones, 85% to 90% being singletons. The sample consisted of peripheral blood, taken on day 0 of AZD1222 vaccination. V usage is TRBV19 and J usage is TRBJ2-5; TRBD2 matches at 7 bases. The sequence was collected from an adult in good health. The CDR3 region has the DNA TGTGCCAGTAGTATAGGCCCAGCGGGGCACGGGAGGGAGACCCAGTACTTC. Its protein product is CASSIGPAGHGRETQYF.